The 7 T cell receptor beta chains below were found in one sample sequenced in a study of T cell repertoires in cytomegalovirus infection. TCRdb recomputed calls from the reads with MiXCR, one row per CDR3 protein. Of roughly 280,000 distinct CDR3 sequences listed, roughly an eighth were seen once; the top ten hold around 9.5%. Sequencing was carried out using PBMCs. These receptors were collected from a human donor in good health (CMV status not recorded). Some clones in this sample may be carry-over from other donors' samples.

This clonotype was counted ten times or more. The gene calls are TRBV6-2 or TRBV6-3 and TRBJ1-5, with 7 bases aligning to TRBD1. The length of the CDR3 is 16 residues. Germline loops: CDR1 MNHEY, CDR2 SVGEGT. V shed 5 bases and J 5 bases; nucleotides not matched to a gene: 12. This CDR3 reads CASSNQQGTIHQPQHF. CDR3 in DNA: TGTGCCAGCAGTAATCAACAGGGGACGATCCATCAGCCCCAGCATTTT.

The chain combines TRBV5-6 with TRBJ2-1; 9 nucleotides line up with TRBD1. The germline V gene encodes CDR1 SGHDT and CDR2 YYEEEE. The CDR3 length is 14 residues. The V gene end was trimmed by 3 bases and the J gene end by 8 bases; junction bases not matched to a gene: 6. CDR3 loop: CASSSGTGFHEQFF. The CDR3 DNA follows: TGTGCCAGCAGCTCCGGGACAGGGTTCCATGAGCAGTTCTTC. The full variable domain, with the rest looked up from reference TRBV5-6 and TRBJ2-1, is DAGVTQSPTHLIKTRGQQVTLRCSPKSGHDTVSWYQQALGQGPQFIFQYYEEEERQRGNFPDRFSGHQFPNYSSELNVNALLLGDSALYLCASSSGTGFHEQFFGPGTRLTVL.

This clonotype has at least ten counts. The V gene is TRBV7-2, the J gene TRBJ2-5; 7 nucleotides match TRBD2. Trimming took 0 bases from V and 5 from J; bases not matched to a gene: 6. CDR1 and CDR2 (germline): SGHTA, FQGNSA. The CDR3 has 15 amino acids. CDR3 DNA: TGTGCCAGCAGCTTAGCGGGAGGGATTGGGGAGACCCAGTACTTC. This translates into CASSLAGGIGETQYF.

This clonotype turned up a few times. J is TRBJ2-7 and V is TRBV27; TRBD1 matches at 12 bases. V was clipped by 5 bases and J by 6 bases; unmatched bases: 14. Germline V lookup: CDR1 MNHEY, CDR2 SMNVEV (reference sequence). The CDR3 length is 17 residues. CDR3 residues: CASSPTPGQGAPGEQYF. In DNA, the CDR3 is TGTGCCAGCAGTCCCACCCCGGGACAGGGGGCGCCGGGCGAGCAGTACTTC.

This clonotype was recorded at least ten times. J is TRBJ2-1 and V is TRBV5-5; 15 bases line up with TRBD2. This CDR3 comprises 16 residues. V lost 4 bases and J lost 10; bases outside the gene matches: 9. CDR1 SGHKS and CDR2 YYEKEE come from the germline V gene (reference sequence). The CDR3, as DNA: TGTGCCAGCAGCGTGGGGACTAGCGGGGGGCCCTTGGAGCAGTTCTTC. It is translated as CASSVGTSGGPLEQFF.

In this sample, this clonotype turned up many times. This sequence joins TRBV7-3 and TRBJ2-2; D may match TRBD1 or TRBD2 (5 bases each). V dropped 4 bases and J dropped 1 base, with 10 bases sitting between them. Germline CDR1 is SGHTA and CDR2 is FQGTGA. CDR3 length: 15 residues. CDR3 loop: CASSSGTVNTGELFF. The CDR3 DNA reads TGTGCCAGCAGCTCCGGGACGGTGAACACCGGGGAGCTGTTTTTT. The whole variable domain, remainder taken from reference TRBV7-3 and TRBJ2-2, is GAGVSQTPSNKVTEKGKYVELRCDPISGHTALYWYRQSLGQGPEFLIYFQGTGAADDSGLPNDRFFAVRPEGSVSTLKIQRTERGDSAVYLCASSSGTVNTGELFFGEGSRLTVL.

This clonotype was observed many times. V gene TRBV5-4 combines with J gene TRBJ2-1, with D tentatively TRBD2 (7 bases). Germline V gene sequence: CDR1 SGHNT, CDR2 YYREEE (reference sequence). The CDR3 runs 14 residues. Trimming pared 4 bases from V and 7 bases from J, leaving 15 bases between. This CDR3 is CASSGGGRRNEQFF. The CDR3 DNA reads TGTGCCAGCAGCGGGGGGGGCAGGAGGAATGAGCAGTTCTTC.